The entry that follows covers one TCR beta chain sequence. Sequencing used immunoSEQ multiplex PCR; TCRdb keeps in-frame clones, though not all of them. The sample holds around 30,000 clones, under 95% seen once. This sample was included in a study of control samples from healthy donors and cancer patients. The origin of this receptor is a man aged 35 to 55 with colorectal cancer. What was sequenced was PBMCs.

DNA of the CDR3: TGTGCCACCAGTGATATGGACACAGATACGCAGTATTTT. Translating it yields CATSDMDTDTQYF. V is TRBV24-1 and J is TRBJ2-3; no definite D call. The CDR3 covers 13 residues. V was trimmed by 3 bases and J by 2 bases, leaving 5 bases between them. CDR1 is KGHDR, CDR2 SFDVKD, per germline.